The 28 T cell receptor beta chains below were found in one sample sequenced in a study of shared clonotypes between healthy human individuals. Using immunoSEQ multiplex PCR, the repertoire was profiled, and TCRdb retains in-frame clones only, with some absent. This sample has 1.6 million or so clones, with around 97% found just once. The sample consisted of naive CD4+ T cells sorted from blood. As for subset: CD45RA+ positively selected. The receptor source for this set is a man under 40 in good health.

J is TRBJ2-7 and V is TRBV28, with 10 bases that match TRBD2. The germline CDR1 and CDR2 sequences are MDHEN and SYDVKM. Trimming took 7 bases from V and 1 from J; bases not matched to a gene: 7. The CDR3 loop spans 15 amino acids. This chain's CDR3 is CASTQLAGRSYEQYF. As DNA, the CDR3 is TGTGCCAGCACCCAACTAGCGGGGAGATCCTACGAGCAGTACTTC.

The V call is TRBV2, the J call TRBJ2-7; 7 bases are a match to TRBD1. Germline values: CDR1 SNHLY, CDR2 FYNNEI. This CDR3 is built from 12 residues. With 5 bases clipped from V and 5 bases from J, the junction kept 3 bases outside the gene matches. The CDR3: CASSPTGHEQYF. For the CDR3, the DNA is TGTGCCAGCAGTCCGACAGGGCACGAGCAGTACTTC. Together with reference TRBV2 and TRBJ2-7, the CDR3 gives the full variable domain: EPEVTQTPSHQVTQMGQEVILRCVPISNHLYFYWYRQILGQKVEFLVSFYNNEISEKSEIFDDQFSVERPDGSNFTLKIRSTKLEDSAMYFCASSPTGHEQYFGPGTRLTVT.

This clone was seen once. The rearrangement joins TRBV14 to TRBJ2-7; no reliable D call. The CDR3 contains 11 residues. Germline CDR1 is SGHDN and CDR2 is FVKESK. Between the trimmed V and J ends, which lost 3 bases and 5 bases, there was a span of 5 bases. The CDR3 region is CASSQYNEQYF. CDR3 in DNA: TGTGCCAGCAGCCAGTATAACGAGCAGTACTTC.

Concerning this clone itself: The sample has other DNA sequences that encode this CDR3 too. V is TRBV9 and J is TRBJ2-2; the D is unclear. Germline V gene data show CDR1 as SGDLS and CDR2 as YYNGEE. Deletions cut 2 bases from V and 0 bases from J, with 5 bases between. The CDR3 has 14 amino acids. This CDR3 reads CASSVVTNTGELFF. The CDR3 region has the DNA TGTGCCAGCAGCGTGGTCACGAACACCGGGGAGCTGTTTTTT.

The chain is built from TRBV6-5 and TRBJ1-2; weak D call: TRBD1 (6 bases). The CDR3 spans 11 residues. Germline CDR1 MNHEY, CDR2 SVGAGI. Trimming cost V 5 bases and J 8 bases, with 9 bases left between them. CDR3 amino acids: CASSPGEGYTF. CDR3 DNA sequence: TGTGCCAGCAGTCCAGGGGAAGGCTACACCTTC.

The CDR3 coding sequence is TGTGCCAGCAGCCAATTCTCCTGGAGTTCCAACGAGCAGTACTTC. This encodes CASSQFSWSSNEQYF. The chain is built from TRBV14 and TRBJ2-7; no firm D call. Germline values: CDR1 SGHDN, CDR2 FVKESK. V gave up 2 bases and J gave up 5 bases, with 16 bases separating them. This CDR3 is built from 15 residues.

The V and J genes are TRBV9 and TRBJ2-3; D is undetermined. There are 15 residues in the CDR3. Trimming shortened V by 3 bases and J by 2 bases, and 13 bases separated the two germline ends. Germline V gene sequence: CDR1 SGDLS, CDR2 YYNGEE. CDR3 residues: CASSARLRDTDTQYF. CDR3 coding DNA: TGTGCCAGCAGCGCACGACTGCGAGACACAGATACGCAGTATTTT.

The chain uses TRBV21-1 and TRBJ2-3. TRBV21-1 is given as a pseudogene. The CDR3 sequence is 17 residues long. CDR3 loop: CASSKVLGNRVADTQYF. The CDR3 nucleotides are TGTGCCAGCAGCAAAGTATTGGGAAATCGAGTCGCAGATACGCAGTATTTT.

The chain recombines TRBV29-1 with TRBJ2-1; 15 bases fit TRBD2. V was pared by 6 bases and J by 7 bases, with 10 bases of the junction left unmatched. The CDR3 is 16 amino acids. Germline V gene lookup returns CDR1 SQVTM and CDR2 ANQGSEA. The CDR3 nucleotides read TGCAGCGTGCCACCGGGACTAGCGGGAGGCGGGAATGAGCAGTTCTTC. It codes for CSVPPGLAGGGNEQFF.

This clone occurred once. This chain joins TRBV5-1 and TRBJ2-3; D remains unclear. The CDR3 sequence is 16 residues long. Per germline, CDR1 SGHRS and CDR2 YFSETQ. Trimming removed 2 bases at V and 2 bases at J, with 15 bases between. As DNA, the CDR3 is TGCGCCAGCAGCTTAAACAACCCGAGGTCCACAGATACGCAGTATTTT. This codes for CASSLNNPRSTDTQYF.

This rearrangement joins TRBV5-6 to TRBJ1-5, with unresolved D. The CDR3 loop spans 16 amino acids. V gave up 1 base and J gave up 1 base, with 12 bases separating them. Germline assignment: CDR1 SGHDT and CDR2 YYEEEE. The CDR3 region is CASSLYWRGSNQPQHF. CDR3 nucleotide sequence: TGTGCCAGCAGCTTGTATTGGAGAGGGAGCAATCAGCCCCAGCATTTT.

The V call is TRBV27, the J call TRBJ1-5; maybe TRBD1 (5 bases). Trimming took off 8 bases at V and 4 bases at J, with 9 bases between the two ends. CDR1 and CDR2 from the germline V gene are MNHEY and SMNVEV (reference sequence). There are 12 residues in the CDR3. The DNA of the CDR3 is TGTGCCAGCGGGGGGAGAAATCAGCCCCAGCATTTT. Amino acid sequence: CASGGRNQPQHF.

The chain uses TRBV27 and TRBJ1-1, with 7 bases that match TRBD1. Looked up from germline, CDR1 is MNHEY and CDR2 is SMNVEV (reference sequence). V was clipped by 1 base and J by 1 base; unmatched bases: 3. CDR3 length equals 15 residues. The CDR3 reads CASSLFGTANTEAFF. The CDR3, as DNA: TGTGCCAGCAGTTTATTCGGGACAGCGAACACTGAAGCTTTCTTT.

The chain links TRBV14 to TRBJ2-6; 9 nucleotides align to TRBD2. CDR3 size: 18 residues. Germline trimming cut 0 bases from V and 3 bases from J; bases unmatched to any gene: 6. The germline V gene has CDR1 SGHDN and CDR2 FVKESK. The CDR3 sequence is CASSQDLAGGRGANVLTF. The CDR3 coding sequence is TGTGCCAGCAGCCAAGATCTGGCGGGAGGGCGTGGGGCCAACGTCCTGACTTTC.

The chain combines TRBV5-4 with TRBJ1-5; the D is unclear. V was trimmed by 2 bases and J by 1 base, leaving 13 bases between them. CDR3 length: 16 residues. Germline V gives CDR1 SGHNT, CDR2 YYREEE (reference sequence). CDR3 protein: CASSFGGSGSNQPQHF. The CDR3 DNA reads TGTGCCAGCAGCTTCGGAGGGTCCGGCAGCAATCAGCCCCAGCATTTT.

Comment on this clone: The sample holds other DNA sequences that translate to the same CDR3. This chain links TRBV28 with TRBJ2-7; D may be TRBD1 (5 bases). V lost 3 bases to trimming and J lost 1 base, with 7 bases between them. The CDR3 has 13 residues. Germline CDR1 reads MDHEN; CDR2 reads SYDVKM. CDR3 sequence: CASSLGPSYEQYF. DNA for the CDR3: TGTGCCAGCAGTTTGGGGCCGTCCTACGAGCAGTACTTC.

Concerning this clone itself: One end of the junction fails to match germline, which may point to a read error. The gene calls are TRBV5-8 and TRBJ2-2; D perhaps matches TRBD2 (5 bases). CDR1 SGHTS and CDR2 YDEGEE come from the germline V gene. This CDR3 has 15 amino acids. This chain's CDR3 is CASSLADSPGSPTAF. For the CDR3, the DNA is TGTGCCAGCAGCTTGGCCGATTCCCCGGGGTCGCCGACGGCGTTT. Supplemented by reference TRBV5-8 and TRBJ2-2, the full variable domain reads EAGVTQSPTHLIKTRGQQATLRCSPISGHTSVYWYQQALGLGLQFLLWYDEGEERNRGNFPPRFSGRQFPNYSSELNVNALELEDSALYLCASSLADSPGSPTAFGEGSRLTVL.

This clone was counted a single time. V usage is TRBV2 and J usage is TRBJ2-7; the D is unclear. This CDR3 has 13 residues. Germline values: CDR1 SNHLY, CDR2 FYNNEI. With 6 bases removed from V and 4 bases from J, the gap between germline ends came to 13 bases. CDR3 sequence reads: CASSGSGFYEQYF. The CDR3 DNA sequence: TGTGCCAGCAGCGGGTCCGGGTTTTACGAGCAGTACTTC.

To note about this clone: The sample holds other DNA sequences that translate to the same CDR3. This chain joins TRBV19 and TRBJ1-1; D is ambiguous. Looked up from germline, CDR1 is LNHDA and CDR2 is SQIVND (reference sequence). V was shortened by 2 bases and J by 0 bases, with 4 bases between the two germline ends. The CDR3 is made up of 13 amino acids. The chain's CDR3 is CASSISVNTEAFF. The CDR3 bases are TGTGCCAGTAGTATATCCGTGAACACTGAAGCTTTCTTT.

The V call is TRBV12-5, the J call TRBJ2-2, with D perhaps matching TRBD2 (6 bases). This CDR3 is built from 14 residues. Germline V CDR1 and CDR2: LGHNT, FRNRAP. The ends were cut back, 6 bases at V and 7 bases at J, with 15 bases in the middle. In nucleotides, the CDR3 is TGTGCTAGTGGCCCGCGGGGCCGAGGCGGGGAGCTGTTTTTT. Translation gives CASGPRGRGGELFF. The variable domain in full, completed from reference TRBV12-5 and TRBJ2-2, reads DARVTQTPRHKVTEMGQEVTMRCQPILGHNTVFWYRQTMMQGLELLAYFRNRAPLDDSGMPKDRFSAEMPDATLATLKIQPSEPRDSAVYFCASGPRGRGGELFFGEGSRLTVL.

The genes are TRBV6-5 and TRBJ2-7; 7 nucleotides line up with TRBD1. Germline CDR1 and CDR2: MNHEY and SVGAGI. The CDR3 runs to 15 residues. The V gene end was trimmed by 6 bases and the J gene end by 2 bases; junction bases not matched to a gene: 10. DNA for the CDR3: TGTGCCAGCAGATTAGGGACAGTTGGCACCTACGAGCAGTACTTC. Protein product: CASRLGTVGTYEQYF.

Here the CDR3 reads CASSLGDRRYNEQFF. CDR3 bases: TGTGCCAGCAGCTTAGGAGACAGGCGGTACAATGAGCAGTTCTTC. J is TRBJ2-1 and V is TRBV7-8, with D possibly being TRBD1 (6 bases). CDR1 and CDR2 (germline): SGHVS, FQNEAQ. Trimming pared 1 base from V and 4 bases from J, leaving 11 bases between. The CDR3 covers 15 residues.

J is TRBJ1-2 and V is TRBV7-3; TRBD1 is a possible D gene (5 bases). V was clipped by 1 base and J by 13 bases, with 16 bases between them. Germline V gene data show CDR1 as SGHTA and CDR2 as FQGTGA. This CDR3 spans 13 amino acids. This CDR3 is CASSLMSRTSLTF. CDR3 nucleotides: TGTGCCAGCAGCTTAATGTCTAGGACATCGCTCACCTTC.

The genes are TRBV2 and TRBJ1-2; no clear D gene. The CDR3 contains 15 residues. Germline V gene lookup returns CDR1 SNHLY and CDR2 FYNNEI. Trimming took off 8 bases at V and 5 bases at J, with 21 bases between the two ends. Here the CDR3 DNA reads TGTGCCAGCTTCGGTCAGGACGGCTTTCATTATGGCTACACCTTC. Encoded protein: CASFGQDGFHYGYTF. Looking up the rest from reference TRBV2 and TRBJ1-2 gives the full variable domain: EPEVTQTPSHQVTQMGQEVILRCVPISNHLYFYWYRQILGQKVEFLVSFYNNEISEKSEIFDDQFSVERPDGSNFTLKIRSTKLEDSAMYFCASFGQDGFHYGYTFGSGTRLTVV.

This clone was seen a handful of times. The chain employs TRBV5-1 and TRBJ1-2; 8 bases match TRBD1. J gave up 4 bases and V 4 bases, and 12 bases lay outside the gene matches. This CDR3 has 16 residues. Germline V gene data show CDR1 as SGHRS and CDR2 as YFSETQ. The CDR3: CASSTGTGAFGYGYTF. DNA for the CDR3: TGCGCCAGCAGCACCGGGACAGGAGCTTTTGGCTATGGCTACACCTTC.

This chain links TRBV10-2 with TRBJ1-5; TRBD1 matches at 10 bases. CDR3 size: 18 residues. With 0 bases clipped from V and 2 bases from J, the junction kept 7 bases outside the gene matches. CDR1 and CDR2 from the germline V gene are WSHSY and SAAADI. CDR3 sequence (DNA): TGCGCCAGCAGTGAGTCTGGGGGACAGGGGTTTGGCAATCAGCCCCAGCATTTT. This codes for CASSESGGQGFGNQPQHF.

The chain's CDR3 is CASSLLGLHTSTDTQYF. CDR3 nucleotide sequence: TGTGCCAGCAGCCTCCTCGGACTCCACACAAGCACAGATACGCAGTATTTT. The chain is built from TRBV9 and TRBJ2-3, with D perhaps TRBD2 (5 bases). V dropped 4 bases and J dropped 0 bases, with 18 bases sitting between them. The CDR3 is 17 residues long. Germline V gene lookup returns CDR1 SGDLS and CDR2 YYNGEE.

The chain couples TRBV18 to TRBJ1-5; TRBD1 is a possible D gene (5 bases). Trimming left V 3 bases short and J 7 bases short, with 13 bases between. Germline assignment: CDR1 KGHSH and CDR2 LQKENI. The CDR3 runs 14 residues. This chain's CDR3 is CASSPLGGGQPQHF. Here the CDR3 DNA reads TGTGCCAGCTCACCTTTAGGCGGGGGACAGCCCCAGCATTTT.